These 23 T cell receptor beta chains share one sample of origin, sequenced in a study of T-cell memory formation after mild COVID-19. TCRdb fed the 5' RACE reads into MiXCR, producing one record per CDR3 protein. Counted here are 350,000 to 500,000 distinct CDR3 sequences, more than 20% occurring once; the ten biggest clones make up around 14%. The specimen sequenced was PBMCs or a T cell subset sorted from them (not recorded which). These receptors were taken from an adult woman who had mild COVID-19 (a few samples of this study predate the infection). Cell type and time point are not known.

J is TRBJ2-1 and V is TRBV15, with 7 positions matching TRBD1. The CDR3 loop spans 16 amino acids. V dropped 4 bases and J dropped 2; count of bases not matched to a gene: 8. In germline, CDR1 is LNHNV, CDR2 YYDKDF (reference sequence). CDR3 loop: CATSNPDRVAYNEQFF. The CDR3 region has the DNA TGTGCCACCAGCAACCCCGACAGGGTTGCCTACAATGAGCAGTTCTTC.

The chain recombines TRBV6-6 with TRBJ1-5, with D possibly TRBD1 on 6 matching bases. V lost 5 bases to trimming and J lost 5 bases, with 22 bases between them. CDR1 is MNHNY, CDR2 SVGAGI, per germline (reference sequence). The CDR3 loop spans 17 amino acids. The CDR3 DNA reads as TGTGCCAGCAGTGGGGGGTACAGGGAGATCGGGGATCAGCCCCAGCATTTT. Translation gives CASSGGYREIGDQPQHF.

This clonotype has only a few counts. The CDR3 nucleotides are TGTGCCAGCAGTTTGGGGGCGGTGTACACTGAAGCTTTCTTT. This encodes CASSLGAVYTEAFF. The gene calls are TRBV12-3 or TRBV12-4 and TRBJ1-1, with a tentative D call TRBD1 (6 bases). CDR3 size: 14 residues. V lost 3 bases and J lost 3, with 11 bases in between.

This clonotype was recorded a few times. The chain couples TRBV7-2 to TRBJ1-1; 7 bases line up with TRBD1. The CDR3 runs 15 residues. Unmatched junction bases numbered 9, after V lost 5 bases and J lost 3 bases. Germline CDR1 SGHTA, CDR2 FQGNSA. CDR3 protein: CASSPKTGSYTEAFF. The CDR3 nucleotides read TGTGCCAGCAGCCCAAAGACAGGGTCCTACACTGAAGCTTTCTTT.

This clonotype appeared many times. This sequence joins TRBV5-1 and TRBJ2-1, with a tentative D call TRBD2 (6 bases). The CDR3 contains 16 residues. Trimming left V 0 bases short and J 0 bases short, with 10 bases between. Germline loops: CDR1 SGHRS, CDR2 YFSETQ. The CDR3: CASSLVAASSYNEQFF. Written as DNA, the CDR3 is TGCGCCAGCAGCTTGGTAGCGGCGAGCTCCTACAATGAGCAGTTCTTC. Complete variable domain (other parts from reference TRBV5-1 and TRBJ2-1): KAGVTQTPRYLIKTRGQQVTLSCSPISGHRSVSWYQQTPGQGLQFLFEYFSETQRNKGNFPGRFSGRQFSNSRSEMNVSTLELGDSALYLCASSLVAASSYNEQFFGPGTRLTVL.

This clonotype was detected a few times. This CDR3 is CASSSRGTSGGSSYEQYF. CDR3 coding DNA: TGTGCCAGCAGCTCGCGGGGGACTAGCGGAGGGAGCTCCTACGAGCAGTACTTC. V is TRBV7-8 and J is TRBJ2-7; 11 bases agree with TRBD2. Germline V CDR1 and CDR2: SGHVS, FQNEAQ. The CDR3 spans 18 residues. V gave up 4 bases and J gave up 0 bases; unmatched junction bases: 11. The whole variable domain, filled in from reference TRBV7-8 and TRBJ2-7, reads GAGVSQSPRYKVAKRGQDVALRCDPISGHVSLFWYQQALGQGPEFLTYFQNEAQLDKSGLPSDRFFAERPEGSVSTLKIQRTQQEDSAVYLCASSSRGTSGGSSYEQYFGPGTRLTVT.

This clonotype has only a few counts. This chain uses TRBV20-1 with TRBJ2-3, with no clear D. V was pared by 0 bases and J by 0 bases, with 10 bases between. CDR1 is DFQATT and CDR2 is SNEGSKA in the germline V gene (reference sequence). CDR3 length: 15 amino acids. CDR3 DNA sequence: TGCAGTGCTAGAGATCATTTCCAGAGCACAGATACGCAGTATTTT. It yields the protein CSARDHFQSTDTQYF.

The chain recombines TRBV7-8 with TRBJ2-5; D possibly corresponds to TRBD1 (6 bases). Germline V gives CDR1 SGHVS, CDR2 FQNEAQ. V was clipped by 1 base and J by 1 base, with 7 bases between them. The CDR3 loop spans 14 amino acids. In nucleotides, the CDR3 is TGTGCCAGCAGCTTAGTGGACAGCCAAGAGACCCAGTACTTC. The encoded protein is CASSLVDSQETQYF. Supplemented by reference TRBV7-8 and TRBJ2-5, the full variable domain reads GAGVSQSPRYKVAKRGQDVALRCDPISGHVSLFWYQQALGQGPEFLTYFQNEAQLDKSGLPSDRFFAERPEGSVSTLKIQRTQQEDSAVYLCASSLVDSQETQYFGPGTRLLVL.

The chain combines TRBV7-9 with TRBJ2-7; D gene ambiguous. Germline CDR1 and CDR2: SEHNR and FQNEAQ (reference sequence). CDR3 length: 12 residues. V gave up 3 bases and J gave up 5 bases, with 8 bases separating them. CDR3 residues: CASSFGQHEQYF. CDR3 nucleotides: TGTGCCAGCAGCTTTGGCCAGCACGAGCAGTACTTC. Supplemented by reference TRBV7-9 and TRBJ2-7, the full variable domain reads DTGVSQNPRHKITKRGQNVTFRCDPISEHNRLYWYRQTLGQGPEFLTYFQNEAQLEKSRLLSDRFSAERPKGSFSTLEIQRTEQGDSAMYLCASSFGQHEQYFGPGTRLTVT.

The rearrangement joins TRBV3-1 to TRBJ2-7; D not resolved. Germline CDR1 is LGHDT and CDR2 is YNNKEL (reference sequence). Trimming removed 10 bases from V and 1 base from J, with 14 bases in between. This CDR3 has 13 residues. The DNA of the CDR3 is TGTGCCATCACAGACCGAAATTCCTACGAGCAGTACTTC. It is translated as CAITDRNSYEQYF.

The DNA for the CDR3 is TGCGCCAGCAGTGACTACCGGGACAGCTACGAGCAGTACTTC. It yields the protein CASSDYRDSYEQYF. This chain connects TRBV10-1 to TRBJ2-7, with TRBD1 matching 7 bases. With V trimmed by 3 bases and J by 3 bases, 5 bases remained unmatched. CDR1 and CDR2 (germline): WNHNN, SYGVQD (reference sequence). The CDR3 extends over 14 amino acids.

This clonotype occurred a few times. This chain uses TRBV24-1 with TRBJ2-1; D gene ambiguous. Germline V gene data show CDR1 as KGHDR and CDR2 as SFDVKD. The CDR3 spans 15 residues. The V gene lost 4 bases and the J gene lost 6 bases, with 15 bases spanning the gap. In nucleotides, the CDR3 is TGTGCCACCAGTGACCCGACTGGCCCCGGCAATGAGCAGTTCTTC. Residues: CATSDPTGPGNEQFF.

The chain combines TRBV15 with TRBJ2-7; D is uncertain. Germline V gives CDR1 LNHNV, CDR2 YYDKDF (reference sequence). The CDR3 covers 14 residues. Trimming shortened V by 3 bases and J by 0 bases, and 9 bases separated the two germline ends. The chain's CDR3 is CATSSVRSSYEQYF. CDR3 bases: TGTGCCACCAGCAGTGTTAGGAGCTCCTACGAGCAGTACTTC.

CDR3 DNA: TGTGCCAGCAGCCAAGATGAGACAGGGTCTCTTGAGCAGTACTTC. It yields the protein CASSQDETGSLEQYF. This chain joins TRBV3-1 and TRBJ2-7; 7 nucleotides match TRBD1. Germline V gene lookup returns CDR1 LGHDT and CDR2 YNNKEL (reference sequence). The V gene end was trimmed by 0 bases and the J gene end by 7 bases; junction bases not matched to a gene: 9. The CDR3 consists of 15 residues.

This chain uses TRBV5-1 with TRBJ2-1; D unresolved. This CDR3 region has 11 residues. V was clipped by 3 bases and J by 10 bases, with 8 bases between them. Germline CDR1 and CDR2: SGHRS and YFSETQ. The CDR3 DNA reads as TGCGCCAGCAGCTCAAAGCGAGAGCAGTTCTTC. Encoded protein: CASSSKREQFF.

This clonotype was seen more than once but under ten times. The rearrangement uses TRBV7-9 and TRBJ2-1; 10 bases line up with TRBD2. Germline lookup yields CDR1 SEHNR and CDR2 FQNEAQ (reference sequence). After removal of 4 bases from V and 6 bases from J, the junction contained 6 bases not matched to a gene. This CDR3 is built from 15 residues. The CDR3 spells CASSSGLAPGNEQFF. In nucleotides, the CDR3 is TGTGCCAGCAGCTCGGGACTAGCGCCGGGCAATGAGCAGTTCTTC.

This clonotype turned up a few times. V gene TRBV15 combines with J gene TRBJ1-1; D is unclear. This CDR3 region has 15 residues. V was trimmed by 6 bases and J by 7 bases, leaving 21 bases between them. Germline V gene lookup returns CDR1 LNHNV and CDR2 YYDKDF (reference sequence). Here the CDR3 reads CATRRREWSKGEAFF. Here the CDR3 DNA reads TGTGCCACCAGGAGGAGGGAATGGAGTAAGGGTGAAGCTTTCTTT.

This clonotype showed up just once. V and J are TRBV30 and TRBJ2-7; 7 positions agree with TRBD1. V lost 7 bases to trimming and J lost 3 bases; unmatched junction nucleotides: 24. Per germline, CDR1 GTSNPN and CDR2 SVGIG (reference sequence). This CDR3 has 18 residues. CDR3 DNA sequence: TGTGCCTTACTATATAATCCGGGACAGACCCACCGGGGCTACGAGCAGTACTTC. It specifies CALLYNPGQTHRGYEQYF.

The rearrangement uses TRBV7-6 and TRBJ2-7; D is ambiguous. Germline CDR1 and CDR2: SGHVS and FNYEAQ. V lost 3 bases, J lost 6 bases, and 9 bases lay in between. This CDR3 is built from 12 residues. DNA for the CDR3: TGTGCCAGCAGCTTTTTCGGGTCCGAGCAGTACTTC. Translation: CASSFFGSEQYF.

The rearrangement links TRBV2 to TRBJ1-3; possibly TRBD1 for D (5 bases). The CDR3 consists of 17 residues. The germline V and J ends were trimmed by 2 bases and 0 bases, with 14 bases remaining between them. CDR1 SNHLY and CDR2 FYNNEI come from the germline V gene. CDR3 region: CASSERDSYLSGNTIYF. CDR3 nucleotides: TGTGCCAGCAGTGAACGGGACTCCTACCTCTCTGGAAACACCATATATTTT.

This clonotype has a single count. The rearrangement links TRBV6-2 or TRBV6-3 to TRBJ2-1; TRBD2 matches at 7 bases. This CDR3 comprises 14 residues. The V gene's germline CDR1 is MNHEY and CDR2 SVGEGT. V trimming: 10 bases; J trimming: 7 bases; junction bases outside the gene matches: 13. The CDR3 loop reads CATRRRERYNEQFF. The CDR3 DNA sequence: TGTGCCACCAGACGGCGGGAGCGCTATAATGAGCAGTTCTTC.

This clonotype showed up just a few times. The rearrangement links TRBV7-9 to TRBJ2-5; 8 positions match TRBD2. Germline lookup yields CDR1 SEHNR and CDR2 FQNEAQ (reference sequence). The CDR3 totals 14 residues. After removal of 4 bases from V and 5 bases from J, the junction contained 6 bases not matched to a gene. This CDR3 reads CASSSIAGRETQYF. CDR3 nucleotide sequence: TGTGCCAGCAGCTCAATAGCGGGAAGGGAGACCCAGTACTTC.

This clonotype was picked up a small number of times. The chain uses TRBV6-1 and TRBJ1-1, with 8 bases aligning to TRBD1. Germline V gene sequence: CDR1 MNHNS, CDR2 SASEGT. The J segment lost 1 base and the V segment lost 4 bases, leaving 5 bases of the junction unmatched. The CDR3 totals 15 residues. The CDR3 reads CASSGTGSWNTEAFF. The CDR3 DNA reads TGTGCCAGCAGTGGGACAGGGAGTTGGAACACTGAAGCTTTCTTT.